This TCR beta chain was identified during a study of T cell changes during pregnancy in multiple sclerosis. A single count supports this clone. Produced via immunoSEQ multiplex PCR; TCRdb's table is partial and in-frame only. This sample has 50,000 or so clones; 85% to 95% occur once, and the top ten carry more than 0.7%. The CDR3 consists of 17 residues. V trimming: 4 bases; J trimming: 0 bases; junction bases outside the gene matches: 9. Germline loops: CDR1 SGHNT, CDR2 YYREEE (reference sequence). This sequence originates from a female donor with multiple sclerosis, enrolled in a pregnancy study. The input for sequencing was CD4+ T cells from peripheral blood mononuclear cells, taken in the third trimester of pregnancy. This chain links TRBV5-4 with TRBJ2-1; 8 bases align to TRBD2. The CDR3 loop reads CASSREGVRSSYNEQFF. CDR3 sequence (DNA): TGTGCCAGCAGCCGGGAGGGGGTTAGGAGCTCCTACAATGAGCAGTTCTTC.